This entry concerns a single T cell receptor (beta chain). Per germline, CDR1 SEHNR and CDR2 FQNEAQ (reference sequence). V was shortened by 1 base and J by 5 bases, with 10 bases between the two germline ends. The CDR3 loop spans 14 amino acids. The data originate from a study of early stage breast cancer tumors. Here immunoSEQ multiplex PCR was the method, and the copy in TCRdb shows in-frame clones only, minus some. The profile covers more than 65,000 clones, with 65% to 85% appearing a single time and about 4.8% taken by the ten largest. The sequenced material came from blood. The receptor was isolated from a person aged 40 to 49 with breast cancer. The chain links TRBV7-9 to TRBJ2-3; D is possibly TRBD2 (6 bases). CDR3 in amino acids: CASSLVTAGDTQYF. The CDR3 DNA reads TGTGCCAGCAGCTTAGTGACAGCGGGAGATACGCAGTATTTT.